The 25 T cell receptor beta chains presented below share a single source sample, sequenced in a study of blood T cell repertoires in COVID-19. Sequencing was performed with immunoSEQ multiplex PCR; in TCRdb, only in-frame clones are kept and a portion is missing. The table has 150,000 to 190,000 clones, approximately 90% seen once; the top ten hold around 15%. The sequenced material came from peripheral blood. Receptor source: a woman in her thirties or forties with acute or convalescent COVID-19.

The sample holds a few counts of this clone. The rearrangement uses TRBV27 and TRBJ2-1, with TRBD1 matching 8 bases. Germline CDR1 is MNHEY and CDR2 is SMNVEV (reference sequence). There are 15 residues in the CDR3. The ends lost 6 bases at V and 3 bases at J; junction bases unmatched: 7. The CDR3 reads CASRLGQGSYNEQFF. CDR3 in DNA: TGTGCCAGCAGACTAGGACAGGGAAGCTACAATGAGCAGTTCTTC.

V usage is TRBV12-3 or TRBV12-4 and J usage is TRBJ2-3, with D maybe TRBD2 (5 bases). CDR3 length: 11 residues. The CDR3 is CALRGSGTQYF. The CDR3 DNA is TGTGCTCTTCGGGGATCGGGTACGCAGTATTTT.

The CDR3 DNA reads TGTGCCGGGCGGGACCTTACAGGCGAGCAGTACTTC. Translating gives CAGRDLTGEQYF. V usage is TRBV7-9 and J usage is TRBJ2-7, with D maybe TRBD2 (6 bases). This CDR3 has 12 amino acids. Germline values: CDR1 SEHNR, CDR2 FQNEAQ (reference sequence). Trimming pared 11 bases from V and 6 bases from J, leaving 17 bases between.

The CDR3: CASSSGGRPGELFF. The CDR3 DNA reads TGTGCCAGCAGTTCAGGAGGAAGGCCCGGGGAGCTGTTTTTT. The genes are TRBV27 and TRBJ2-2; tentative D call: TRBD2 (5 bases). The CDR3 consists of 14 residues. Germline loops: CDR1 MNHEY, CDR2 SMNVEV (reference sequence). V dropped 4 bases and J dropped 6 bases, with 12 bases sitting between them.

This clone was recorded once. The gene calls are TRBV29-1 and TRBJ2-7, with a tentative D call TRBD2 (6 bases). Deletions cut 4 bases from V and 4 bases from J, with 23 bases between. Germline CDR1 reads SQVTM; CDR2 reads ANQGSEA. CDR3 length: 16 amino acids. The CDR3 sequence: CSVAAVIPGDPYEQYF. CDR3 sequence (DNA): TGCAGCGTTGCGGCTGTAATACCGGGAGATCCGTACGAGCAGTACTTC.

This chain links TRBV5-1 with TRBJ1-4; TRBD1 aligns across 9 bases. The CDR3 runs to 15 residues. The V segment lost 4 bases and the J segment 6 bases; nucleotides outside the gene matches: 7. The germline CDR1 and CDR2 sequences are SGHRS and YFSETQ. CDR3 coding DNA: TGCGCCAGCAGCCCTGCGGGGACAGGGTATGAAAAACTGTTTTTT. The encoded protein is CASSPAGTGYEKLFF.

This clone was recorded only once. This rearrangement joins TRBV7-9 to TRBJ2-3; 8 nucleotides agree with TRBD2. Trimming removed 1 base from V and 2 bases from J; junction bases left unmatched: 2. Per germline, CDR1 SEHNR and CDR2 FQNEAQ (reference sequence). CDR3 size: 15 residues. The CDR3 bases are TGTGCCAGCAGCTTAGACGGGAGGGCCACAGATACGCAGTATTTT. Amino acids: CASSLDGRATDTQYF.

The sample holds a few counts of this clone. CDR3 sequence (DNA): TGTGCCAGCAGTTCGGGGGAACAGCCCCAGCATTTT. Residues: CASSSGEQPQHF. This chain uses TRBV28 with TRBJ1-5, with D possibly matching TRBD1 (5 bases). V was trimmed by 4 bases and J by 7 bases, leaving 8 bases between them. The CDR3 is 12 amino acids. Germline V gene data show CDR1 as MDHEN and CDR2 as SYDVKM.

The V call is TRBV9, the J call TRBJ2-2; 8 bases map to TRBD1. V was clipped by 0 bases and J by 3 bases; unmatched bases: 13. Germline V gene sequence: CDR1 SGDLS, CDR2 YYNGEE. There are 19 residues in the CDR3. The CDR3 region is CASSVAGGLDVPDTGELFF. The CDR3 region has the DNA TGTGCCAGCAGCGTAGCAGGGGGCCTAGACGTTCCGGACACCGGGGAGCTGTTTTTT.

For the CDR3, the DNA is TGTGCCATCAAGAGGGCCCTTTCCGACACCGGGGAGCTGTTTTTT. Its protein product is CAIKRALSDTGELFF. The chain carries TRBV10-3 and TRBJ2-2, with D perhaps matching TRBD2 (5 bases). The CDR3 is made up of 15 amino acids. V was pared by 7 bases and J by 3 bases, with 15 bases between. The germline gives CDR1 ENHRY, CDR2 SYGVKD.

The chain couples TRBV2 to TRBJ1-5; weak D call: TRBD1 (6 bases). Trimming shortened V by 5 bases and J by 4 bases, and 18 bases separated the two germline ends. Germline CDR1 reads SNHLY; CDR2 reads FYNNEI. The CDR3 totals 16 residues. In DNA, the CDR3 is TGTGCCAGCAGTCAATATGGGGGCTTGTCTAATCAGCCCCAGCATTTT. Its protein product is CASSQYGGLSNQPQHF.

The V and J genes are TRBV7-3 and TRBJ2-3; 9 nucleotides align to TRBD2. Germline values: CDR1 SGHTA, CDR2 FQGTGA. This CDR3 has 16 amino acids. Trimming at V came to 2 bases and at J to 5 bases, leaving 8 bases not matched to a gene. CDR3 sequence reads: CASSLYAGGPQDTQYF. CDR3 in DNA: TGTGCCAGCAGCTTATACGCGGGGGGGCCGCAAGATACGCAGTATTTT. Full variable domain (remainder filled in from reference TRBV7-3 and TRBJ2-3): GAGVSQTPSNKVTEKGKYVELRCDPISGHTALYWYRQSLGQGPEFLIYFQGTGAADDSGLPNDRFFAVRPEGSVSTLKIQRTERGDSAVYLCASSLYAGGPQDTQYFGPGTRLTVL.

The chain is built from TRBV15 and TRBJ2-3; D might be TRBD1 (6 bases). Germline-derived CDR1 and CDR2 are LNHNV and YYDKDF (reference sequence). The ends were cut back, 8 bases at V and 2 bases at J, with 14 bases in the middle. The CDR3 is made up of 14 amino acids. CDR3 sequence: CATRDGQLTDTQYF. The CDR3 nucleotides are TGTGCCACCCGCGACGGACAGCTCACAGATACGCAGTATTTT.

The J gene is TRBJ1-4, the V gene TRBV3-1 (or the pseudogene TRBV3-2); 7 bases match TRBD1. The CDR3 spans 17 residues. CDR1 is LGHDT and CDR2 is YNNKEL in the germline V gene (reference sequence). V gave up 2 bases and J gave up 5 bases; unmatched junction bases: 11. The CDR3 here is CASSQLEGTETNEKLFF. CDR3 nucleotides: TGTGCCAGCAGCCAATTAGAGGGGACAGAGACGAATGAAAAACTGTTTTTT.

The V gene is TRBV12-3 or TRBV12-4, the J gene TRBJ2-2, with unresolved D. The CDR3 length is 13 residues. Trimming removed 2 bases from V and 5 bases from J, with 6 bases in between. The CDR3 DNA is TGTGCCAGCAGTTTACAATTTACCGGGGAGCTGTTTTTT. Its translation is CASSLQFTGELFF.

This rearrangement joins TRBV7-9 to TRBJ2-7; weak D call: TRBD2 (6 bases). CDR1 SEHNR and CDR2 FQNEAQ come from the germline V gene (reference sequence). CDR3 size: 15 residues. Trimming left V 4 bases short and J 5 bases short, with 18 bases between. The CDR3 loop reads CASSSPGARGNEQYF. In DNA, the CDR3 is TGTGCCAGCAGCTCACCGGGAGCTCGGGGGAACGAGCAGTACTTC.

This chain's CDR3 is CASSDSMTTGELFF. For the CDR3, the DNA is TGTGCCAGCAGTGACAGCATGACCACCGGGGAGCTGTTTTTT. V and J are TRBV27 and TRBJ2-2; weak D call: TRBD1 (5 bases). The CDR3 extends over 14 amino acids. The V gene's germline CDR1 is MNHEY and CDR2 SMNVEV (reference sequence). The V end lost 5 bases, the J end lost 4 bases, and 11 bases lay between the germline ends.

The genes are TRBV24-1 and TRBJ1-2, with a possible D match to TRBD1 (5 bases). The ends were cut back, 5 bases at V and 8 bases at J, with 14 bases in the middle. CDR3 length: 13 amino acids. Germline V gene sequence: CDR1 KGHDR, CDR2 SFDVKD. Here the CDR3 DNA reads TGTGCCACCAGTGCTCCAGGGATTAAGGGCTACACCTTC. It encodes CATSAPGIKGYTF.

V usage is TRBV12-3 or TRBV12-4 and J usage is TRBJ2-1; tentative D call: TRBD2 (5 bases). Between the trimmed V and J ends, which lost 10 bases and 0 bases, there was a span of 10 bases. The CDR3 totals 13 residues. The CDR3 sequence: CAISRDSYNEQFF. For the CDR3, the DNA is TGTGCCATCAGCCGGGACTCCTACAATGAGCAGTTCTTC.

This clone was observed once. The chain employs TRBV4-2 and TRBJ1-5, with 9 positions matching TRBD1. The CDR3 is made up of 16 amino acids. The V and J ends lost 2 bases and 2 bases, in that order; junction bases with no gene match: 4. CDR1 and CDR2 (germline): LGHNA, YNFKEQ. The CDR3 DNA sequence: TGTGCCAGCAGCCAATGGGGACAGGGCGGCAATCAGCCCCAGCATTTT. Translation gives CASSQWGQGGNQPQHF.

CDR3 sequence (DNA): TGTGCCAGCAGCGCTCAATCCGGGACTGGCTCCTACGAGCAGTACTTC. It yields the protein CASSAQSGTGSYEQYF. This chain links TRBV9 with TRBJ2-7; D might be TRBD2 (6 bases). This CDR3 region has 16 residues. V lost 3 bases, J lost 0 bases, and 16 bases lay in between. Germline assignment: CDR1 SGDLS and CDR2 YYNGEE.

The chain carries TRBV5-4 and TRBJ2-5; no reliable D call. The CDR3 spans 14 residues. CDR1 SGHNT and CDR2 YYREEE come from the germline V gene (reference sequence). Trimming shortened V by 9 bases and J by 2 bases, and 17 bases separated the two germline ends. DNA for the CDR3: TGTGCCATCGAGACTCTAGACGGACAAGAGACCCAGTACTTC. Its translation: CAIETLDGQETQYF.

This clone was recorded once. The chain recombines TRBV10-1 with TRBJ2-6; tentatively, D is TRBD1 (6 bases). Per germline, CDR1 WNHNN and CDR2 SYGVQD (reference sequence). Trimming stripped 9 bases from V and 4 bases from J, with 22 bases between. The CDR3 length is 17 residues. CDR3 protein: CASPPPGVRGGANVLTF. The DNA for the CDR3 is TGCGCCAGTCCACCCCCGGGCGTAAGGGGGGGGGCCAACGTCCTGACTTTC.

The CDR3 spells CASSFETGQSPLHF. The DNA of the CDR3 is TGTGCCAGCAGCTTCGAGACAGGGCAGTCACCCCTCCACTTT. The chain couples TRBV7-8 to TRBJ1-6, with 7 positions matching TRBD1. The CDR3 totals 14 residues. The V segment lost 3 bases and the J segment 10 bases; nucleotides outside the gene matches: 6. Germline CDR1 reads SGHVS; CDR2 reads FQNEAQ.

This chain connects TRBV3-1 (or the pseudogene TRBV3-2) to TRBJ1-3, with D possibly TRBD1 on 6 matching bases. The CDR3 has 18 amino acids. Germline V gene lookup returns CDR1 LGHDT and CDR2 YNNKEL (reference sequence). Trimming shortened V by 0 bases and J by 1 base, and 16 bases separated the two germline ends. CDR3 in DNA: TGTGCCAGCAGCCAAGAAGGCCAGCGGGGGGCTTCTGGAAACACCATATATTTT. Protein product: CASSQEGQRGASGNTIYF.